These T cell receptor beta chains were read from a single sample in a study of blood T cell repertoires in COVID-19. Some clones are missing from TCRdb's copy, which holds only in-frame ones; the method was immunoSEQ multiplex PCR. The top ten hold more than 7.5% of the sample, which has 150,000 to 190,000 clones, roughly 85% seen once. Material for sequencing was peripheral blood. All receptors come from an older woman with COVID-19, enrolled during active disease. Both conserved end residues are part of each CDR3. The listing skips clone size in some rows; elsewhere it reads once, few, many or a size class.

j_call | clone_size | cdr3_length | v_call | cdr3_aa
TRBJ2-2 | once | 16 | TRBV5-1 | CASSFGTGYQGGELFF
TRBJ1-3 | . | 13 | TRBV2 | CASSTSSGNTIYF
TRBJ1-1 | . | 15 | TRBV7-9 | CASSLLSGGNTEAFF
TRBJ2-1 | . | 15 | TRBV2 | CASSGQGGSYNEQFF
TRBJ2-2 | . | 18 | TRBV7-9 | CASRSPRVAGGRTGELFF
TRBJ2-2 | . | 15 | TRBV7-3 | CASSRGLAHTGELFF
TRBJ2-3 | once | 15 | TRBV5-1 | CASSVVAGGSDTQYF
TRBJ2-7 | . | 14 | TRBV6-5 | CASSSLLATYEQYF
TRBJ1-2 | . | 14 | TRBV6-5 | CASTPRDLNYGYTF
TRBJ1-5 | . | 14 | TRBV3-1/TRBV3-2 | CASSPGVGNQPQHF
TRBJ2-4 | . | 17 | TRBV9 | CASSVELGTGVGNIQYF
TRBJ2-1 | once | 16 | TRBV6-4 | CASSERRGVSHNEQFF
TRBJ1-4 | . | 14 | TRBV6-5 | CASSYSQTGEKLFF
TRBJ1-2 | . | 13 | TRBV6-5 | CASSLQGAQGYTF
TRBJ2-5 | few | 13 | TRBV11-2 | CASREQGRETQYF
TRBJ1-1 | . | 15 | TRBV2 | CASTRDRTMNTEAFF
TRBJ2-5 | . | 16 | TRBV7-9 | CASSLALPSGQETQYF
TRBJ2-1 | once | 16 | TRBV13 | CASSQRTSGSNNEQFF
TRBJ1-6 | few | 16 | TRBV9 | CASSLGGDGYNSPLHF
TRBJ1-5 | . | 13 | TRBV2 | CASRDSFNQPQHF
TRBJ1-1 | . | 14 | TRBV19 | CASSTGLKNTEAFF
TRBJ1-1 | few | 15 | TRBV19 | CASSPTKSRGTEAFF
TRBJ2-1 | . | 16 | TRBV5-6 | CASSFTTLGGGNEQFF
TRBJ1-6 | few | 13 | TRBV7-2 | CASSLDRLSPLHF
TRBJ1-1 | . | 15 | TRBV7-3 | CASSLNSPGNTEAFF
TRBJ1-2 | . | 12 | TRBV6-5 | CASRDRGRGYTF
TRBJ2-1 | . | 17 | TRBV15 | CATSRVRGGSSYNEQFF
TRBJ2-2 | . | 16 | TRBV9 | CASSELAKANTGELFF
TRBJ1-5 | . | 14 | TRBV30 | CAWSAGYSNQPQHF
TRBJ2-3 | . | 15 | TRBV2 | CASSGGASGRNTQYF
TRBJ1-5 | . | 15 | TRBV12-5 | CASGLARTGNQPQHF
TRBJ1-2 | . | 16 | TRBV3-1/TRBV3-2 | CASSQERAGLGYGYTF
TRBJ2-7 | few | 14 | TRBV5-1 | CASRKEASSYEQYF
TRBJ2-2 | . | 17 | TRBV19 | CASTPARGRAGNGELFF
TRBJ1-2 | . | 13 | TRBV29-1 | CSVPGTGHYGYTF
TRBJ1-5 | . | 13 | TRBV19 | CASSPSVRQPQHF
TRBJ2-1 | . | 15 | TRBV3-1/TRBV3-2 | CASSQAPDRDLRRFF
TRBJ1-5 | once | 14 | TRBV6-5 | CASSVRQENQPQHF
TRBJ2-3 | . | 15 | TRBV5-1 | CASSSLAGARDTQYF
TRBJ2-7 | . | 14 | TRBV12-5 | CASGNRVGYYEQYF
TRBJ2-5 | . | 15 | TRBV19 | CASSSRTRLRETQYF
TRBJ1-1 | . | 13 | TRBV2 | CASQRQKNTEAFF
TRBJ1-2 | . | 17 | TRBV21-1 | CASSPGTGGAESYGYTF
TRBJ1-6 | . | 15 | TRBV6-5 | CASRSTGAYNSPLHF
TRBJ1-3 | . | 13 | TRBV3-1/TRBV3-2 | CASSHRTGNTIYF
TRBJ2-5 | . | 12 | TRBV7-3 | CASKSSSETQYF
TRBJ1-4 | . | 14 | TRBV14 | CASRGTGFKEKLFF
TRBJ1-2 | . | 13 | TRBV18 | CASSPSGTYGYTF
TRBJ1-6 | . | 16 | TRBV7-9 | CASSFAEGTGRTPLHF
TRBJ2-2 | . | 15 | TRBV2 | CASRWTAANTGELFF
TRBJ2-1 | . | 16 | TRBV19 | CASSKTLAGDYNEQFF
TRBJ1-1 | . | 15 | TRBV19 | CASSTMGAGNTEAFF
TRBJ1-2 | . | 14 | TRBV11-2 | CASSLERGQSGYTF
TRBJ1-2 | . | 14 | TRBV19 | CASRVSGTGHGYTF
TRBJ1-2 | . | 14 | TRBV6-5 | CASRAGIIPYGYTF